The clone carrying this TCR beta chain was seen at least ten times. Antigen specificity is unknown. This CDR3 is built from 15 residues. The V segment lost 4 bases and the J segment 2 bases; nucleotides outside the gene matches: 8. The V gene's germline CDR1 is SGHRS and CDR2 YFSETQ. The time point denotes: technical triplicate 2. Stored at -80 C, 2 million PBMCs were the source of the unsorted libraries. This entry is derived from a study of neurological immune-mediated disorders. Whole-study results and caveats: The absence of shared CDR3 amino acid sequences among expanded clones across subjects suggests private repertoires in all groups.

The cDNA was generated through 5'RACE incorporating 10-nucleotide random UMIs. Every sequencing run returned over 190 million TCR-beta sequences, which were derived from 15-18 subjects. TCRdb fed the 5' RACE reads into MiXCR, producing one record per CDR3 protein. The sample has about 59,000 distinct CDR3 sequences; approximately 25% are singletons. V usage is TRBV5-1 and J usage is TRBJ2-5; the match to TRBD1 covers 7 bases. This clonotype was sampled from a man between 60 and 75 years old with HTLV-1-associated myelopathy (HAM/TSP). The sequenced sample was PBMCs. The CDR3 loop is CASSPLPGQQETQYF. CDR3 in DNA: TGCGCCAGCAGCCCCCTACCGGGACAGCAAGAGACCCAGTACTTC.